This T cell receptor beta chain was retrieved from a study of neurological immune-mediated disorders (dated by TCRdb to about 2019). At the level of the whole study: Among the approximately 34 multiple sclerosis patients, about 31 had relapsing-remitting MS and 3 had secondary progressive MS. The cohort comprised about 70 subjects: roughly 14 HAM/TSP patients, approximately 34 multiple sclerosis patients and 20 healthy controls. Alongside PBMC samples, the set of more than 85 TCR-beta libraries contained longitudinal samples, technical triplicates, and paired CD4+ and CD8+ T-cell subsets that had been sorted. Using UMI-based sequencing, the study compared peripheral blood TCR-beta repertoires from patients with HTLV-I-associated myelopathy (HAM/TSP), patients with multiple sclerosis, and healthy controls.

Libraries from unsorted PBMCs were made from 2 million PBMCs kept in RNAlater at -80 degrees C until RNA extraction. Multiple sclerosis patients were enrolled in a US clinical protocol evaluating disease progression by magnetic resonance imaging. PBMCs were separated from peripheral blood using Ficoll-Hypaque density gradient centrifugation and then cryopreserved in liquid nitrogen. cDNA was synthesized by template-switch 5'RACE using a primer with a 10-nucleotide random unique molecular identifier that tagged each TCR transcript. Every sequencing run yielded over 190 million TCR-beta sequences covering 15-18 subjects. Total RNA was extracted with the RNeasy kit. The KAPA Real-time Library Amplification kit was used to amplify TCR-beta VDJ regions with primers for the TCR constant region and the 5'RACE anchor. Sample indexes and Illumina adaptors were added in a first PCR, and a second PCR then increased library yield. After Ampure bead purification, the TCR product of roughly 650 bp was size-selected on a 2% E-gel SizeSelection system. Before pooling, library quality was assessed on a Bioanalyzer, concentration was determined with Qubit, and library quantification was performed with the Kapa Library Quantification kit. Libraries were sequenced paired-end 2 x 150 bp on an Illumina HiSeq 2500. To increase sequence diversity, roughly 24-32% phiX was spiked into each library pool. In the source study's methods: The UMI-based MiGEC pipeline processed quality-filtered reads and removed over 80% of raw TCR sequences during error correction. VDJ genes were aligned to IMGT germline references, and clonotypes were defined by unique CDR3 amino acid sequence plus V-J genes. Clonal expansion, Shannon diversity, and CDR3 relatedness (CalcPairwiseDistances, ClusterSamples) were evaluated with VDJtools, and phylogenetic trees were built with CLCbio workbench. A clone was classed as expanded if it had 8 or more unique UMIs, a cutoff based on coefficient-of-variation modelling across technical triplicates. The raw public reads went through TCRdb reprocessing: fastp at Q25, MiXCR clone calling, in-frame beta chains kept. CDR3 protein duplicates are merged, each entry listing the most common genes and DNA. For this entry, the V and J calls and clone size follow TCRdb and not the study's own pipeline. For this sample the table gives under 75,000 distinct CDR3 sequences, of which approximately 5.1% were detected only once. Of the sample, about 6% is held by the ten largest clones.

The V end loses 7 bases and the J end loses 7 bases, and a stretch of 12 bases separates them. The CDR3, from cysteine to phenylalanine, totals 11 residues. Solely the CDR3 DNA is kept, with 33 bases framed from the first base. Looking up the germline V gene yields CDR1 SGHRS and CDR2 YFSETQ. General findings and caveats noted by the study authors: In phylogenetic analysis, the repertoires of 18 of 34 MS patients grouped into a cluster of related CDR3 sequences, which suggests a possible signature at the repertoire level. TCR clonal expansion was highest in HAM/TSP patients and lowest in MS patients, with MS patients falling below even healthy controls. Expanded clones from different subjects shared no identical CDR3 amino acid sequences, which suggests that TCR-beta repertoires were private in all groups. No clinical or MRI features were associated with the MS cluster, and the authors said that larger cohorts are needed.

The sample holds many counts of this clonotype. This receptor's antigen is unknown. Base-call qualities are not available, and no considerably larger clone is one nucleotide away. Sequencing was carried out using PBMCs. This receptor chain uses TRBV5-1 and TRBJ2-7; perhaps TRBD2 is the D gene, with 6 bases matching. This TCR came from a human donor with multiple sclerosis. The donor label of this sample is uncertain. CDR3 reads: CASRLEGEQYF. The sequence in DNA is TGCGCCAGCCGGTTGGAGGGTGAGCAGTACTTC. Supplemented by the reference TRBV5-1 and TRBJ2-7 proteins around the CDR3, the complete variable domain is KAGVTQTPRYLIKTRGQQVTLSCSPISGHRSVSWYQQTPGQGLQFLFEYFSETQRNKGNFPGRFSGRQFSNSRSEMNVSTLELGDSALYLCASRLEGEQYFGPGTRLTVT.